A single T cell receptor (beta chain) is shown here with its context. As yet, its antigen is unknown. The sample belongs to a study of a mutant IDH1 vaccine in newly diagnosed glioma. Across the study: Sex among treated patients split 62.5% male, roughly 40% female; mean age was around 40 years.

Assay used: immunoSEQ multiplex PCR; TCRdb lists only in-frame clones, some missing. Of tens of thousands of clones listed, about 80% are singletons. Time point specified: week 11, during vaccination. Doses consisted of 300 ug of mutant IDH1 20-mer peptide each, paired with topical imiquimod. The study enrolled donors with new WHO grade 3 or 4 IDH1-mutant, ATRX-lost astrocytomas. General study points: Of all patients, 93.3% showed vaccine-induced immune responses.

The CDR3 totals 13 residues. In germline, CDR1 is MGHRA, CDR2 YSYEKL. V gave up 5 bases and J gave up 5 bases, with 12 bases separating them. The sample in question was PBMCs, obtained from a glioma patient whose treatment included an IDH1 peptide vaccine. This TCR came from a man aged 50 to 59 with glioma. The V call is TRBV4-1, the J call TRBJ1-1; unclear D gene. CDR3 DNA sequence: TGCGCCAGCAGCTCCCCGGAGGGAACTGAAGCTTTCTTT. This codes for CASSSPEGTEAFF.